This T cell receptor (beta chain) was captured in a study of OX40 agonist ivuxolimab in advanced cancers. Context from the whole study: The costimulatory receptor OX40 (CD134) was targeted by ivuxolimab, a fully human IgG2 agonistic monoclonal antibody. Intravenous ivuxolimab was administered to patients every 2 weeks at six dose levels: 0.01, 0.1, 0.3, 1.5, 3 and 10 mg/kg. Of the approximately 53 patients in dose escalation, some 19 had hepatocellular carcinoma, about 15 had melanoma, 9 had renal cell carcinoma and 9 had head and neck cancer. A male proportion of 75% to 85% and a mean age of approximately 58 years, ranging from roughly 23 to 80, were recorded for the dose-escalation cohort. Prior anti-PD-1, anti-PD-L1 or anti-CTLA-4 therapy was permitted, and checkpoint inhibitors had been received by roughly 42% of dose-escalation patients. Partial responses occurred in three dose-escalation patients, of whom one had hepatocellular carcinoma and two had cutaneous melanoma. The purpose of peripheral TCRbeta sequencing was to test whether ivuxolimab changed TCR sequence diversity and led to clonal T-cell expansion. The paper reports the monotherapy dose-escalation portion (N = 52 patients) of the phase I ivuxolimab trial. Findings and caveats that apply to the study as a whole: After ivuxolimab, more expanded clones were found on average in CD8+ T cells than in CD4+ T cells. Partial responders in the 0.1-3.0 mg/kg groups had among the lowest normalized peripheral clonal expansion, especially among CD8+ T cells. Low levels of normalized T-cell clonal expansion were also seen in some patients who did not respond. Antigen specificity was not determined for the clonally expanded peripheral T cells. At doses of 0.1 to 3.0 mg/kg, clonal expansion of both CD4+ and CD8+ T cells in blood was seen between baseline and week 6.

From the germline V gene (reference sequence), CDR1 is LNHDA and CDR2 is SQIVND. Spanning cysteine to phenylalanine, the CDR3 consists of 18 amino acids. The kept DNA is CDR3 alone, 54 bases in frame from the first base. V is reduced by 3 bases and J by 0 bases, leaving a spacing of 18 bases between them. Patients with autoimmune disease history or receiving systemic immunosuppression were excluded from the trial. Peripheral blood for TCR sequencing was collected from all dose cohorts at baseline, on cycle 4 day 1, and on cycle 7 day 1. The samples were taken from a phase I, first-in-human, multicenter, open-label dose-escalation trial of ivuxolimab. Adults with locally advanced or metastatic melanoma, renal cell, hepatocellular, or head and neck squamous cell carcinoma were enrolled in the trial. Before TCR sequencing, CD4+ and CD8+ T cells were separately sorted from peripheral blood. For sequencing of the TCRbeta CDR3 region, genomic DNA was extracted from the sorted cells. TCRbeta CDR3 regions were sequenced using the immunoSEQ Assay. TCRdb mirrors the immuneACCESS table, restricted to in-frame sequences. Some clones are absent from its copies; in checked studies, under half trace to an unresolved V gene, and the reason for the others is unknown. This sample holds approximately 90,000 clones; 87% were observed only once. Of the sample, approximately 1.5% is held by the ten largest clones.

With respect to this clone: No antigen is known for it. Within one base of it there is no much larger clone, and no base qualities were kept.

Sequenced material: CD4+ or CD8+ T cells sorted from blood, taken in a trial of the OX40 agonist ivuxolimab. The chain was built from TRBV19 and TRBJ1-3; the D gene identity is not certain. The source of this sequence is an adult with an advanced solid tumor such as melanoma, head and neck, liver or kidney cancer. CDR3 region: CASSIVFGVRSSGNTIYF. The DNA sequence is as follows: TGTGCCAGTAGTATCGTATTTGGGGTGAGGAGCTCTGGAAACACCATATATTTT.